One T cell receptor beta chain is described in this entry. This CDR3 spans 15 amino acids. Germline lookup yields CDR1 SGHRS and CDR2 YFSETQ. V lost 4 bases, J lost 0 bases, and 14 bases lay in between. This sample is part of a study of blood T cell repertoires in COVID-19. Study information: Specimens from acute and convalescent COVID-19 originated in the United States, Italy and Spain. Nucleic acid was either cDNA or gDNA, and it came from T cells, B-cell-depleted T cells, or PBMCs.

The method was immunoSEQ multiplex PCR; TCRdb's version includes in-frame clones alone and lacks a portion of them. This table has 95,000 to 110,000 clones, around 88% appearing once. Sequenced material: peripheral blood. The chain is built from TRBV5-1 and TRBJ2-7, with TRBD2 as a possible D gene (5 bases). This TCR came from a man over 45 with active or convalescent COVID-19. The CDR3 region is CASSLSGPHSYEQYF. The CDR3, as DNA: TGCGCCAGCAGCCTGAGCGGACCCCACTCCTACGAGCAGTACTTC.